The clone carrying this T cell receptor (beta chain) was observed once. What it binds is unknown. The data derive from a study of Graves' ophthalmopathy and Graves' hyperthyroidism. Study-level findings and limits: Most thyroid-expanded clonotypes exceeding 0.001 frequency were also found in blood. Forecasting of ophthalmopathy progression by the model achieved roughly 69% sensitivity and 72% to 75% specificity.

Looked up from germline, CDR1 is MNHEY and CDR2 is SVGEGT. The junction had 6 bases not matched to a gene; V was cut back by 6 bases and J by 3 bases. This CDR3 has 14 residues. Patients in the hyperthyroidism group, adults aged 18 to 65, were newly diagnosed, under 2 months' duration. PBMCs originated in approximately 9.2 ml of fresh peripheral blood. Scientists amplified the TCR beta CDR3 regions from RNA transcripts. RT-PCR with HTBI primers came first, then second-round multiplex PCR. MiXCR, run by TCRdb on the multiplex PCR reads, gives a single entry per CDR3 protein. The sample lists 500,000 to 700,000 distinct CDR3 sequences, 20% to 25% occurring once.

Sequenced material: peripheral blood. The TCR was taken from a woman aged 18-35 years with stable Graves' hyperthyroidism. Some clones in this sample may be carry-over from other donors' samples. The rearrangement links TRBV6-2 or TRBV6-3 to TRBJ2-7, with 9 bases lining up with TRBD1. The CDR3 sequence is CASRQTGGIYEQYF. Here the CDR3 DNA reads TGTGCCAGCAGACAGACAGGGGGTATCTACGAGCAGTACTTC.